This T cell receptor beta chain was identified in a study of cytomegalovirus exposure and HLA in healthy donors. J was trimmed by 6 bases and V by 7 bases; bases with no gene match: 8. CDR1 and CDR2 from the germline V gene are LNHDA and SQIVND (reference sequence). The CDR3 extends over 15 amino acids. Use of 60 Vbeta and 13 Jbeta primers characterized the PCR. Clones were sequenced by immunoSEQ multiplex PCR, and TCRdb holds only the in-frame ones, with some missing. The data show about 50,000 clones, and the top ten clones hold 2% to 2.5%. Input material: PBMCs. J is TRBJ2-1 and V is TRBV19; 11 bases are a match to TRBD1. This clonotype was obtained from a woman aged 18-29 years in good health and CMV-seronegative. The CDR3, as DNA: TGTGCCAGTATTCCCGGACAGGGGGCGTTCAATGAGCAGTTCTTC. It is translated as CASIPGQGAFNEQFF.